This T cell receptor (beta chain) came from a study of blood T cell repertoires in COVID-19. Study summary: Researchers got acute and convalescent COVID-19 samples from the United States, Italy and Spain. Nucleic acid was either cDNA or gDNA, and it came from T cells, B-cell-depleted T cells, or PBMCs.

Per germline, CDR1 SGHVS and CDR2 FQNEAQ. This CDR3 comprises 14 residues. The germline V and J ends were trimmed by 1 base and 5 bases, with 9 bases remaining between them. Original data processing: Nucleated cell counts were estimated from reference gene primer amplification. The table came from immunoSEQ multiplex PCR; TCRdb's copy has only in-frame clones and leaves some out. From that table come the V and J calls and clone size; the DNA was used to work out D and trimming. The table has roughly 73,000 clones, about 91% seen once; the top ten hold 8.9%. V is TRBV7-8 and J is TRBJ2-1, with D possibly being TRBD1 (5 bases). The TCR comes from a man older than 75 with acute or convalescent COVID-19. The sample comprised peripheral blood. This CDR3 is CASSLEGQNNEQFF. In DNA form, the CDR3 reads TGTGCCAGCAGCTTAGAGGGGCAGAACAATGAGCAGTTCTTC. Drawing the rest from reference TRBV7-8 and TRBJ2-1, the complete variable domain is GAGVSQSPRYKVAKRGQDVALRCDPISGHVSLFWYQQALGQGPEFLTYFQNEAQLDKSGLPSDRFFAERPEGSVSTLKIQRTQQEDSAVYLCASSLEGQNNEQFFGPGTRLTVL.